This T cell receptor (beta chain) was captured by sequencing in a study of blood T cell repertoires in COVID-19 (dated by TCRdb to the early 2020s). Regarding the study in general: Samples from collaborators originated in the United States, Italy and Spain and spanned both the acute and convalescent phases of COVID-19. A freely available public database, intended as a resource for researchers studying the immune response to SARS-CoV-2, is where the repertoires were released. A de-identified subject ID, COVID-19 status, age in years and sex were almost always included in the sample metadata. The dataset comprised deeply sampled blood TCRbeta repertoires from subjects exposed to, actively infected with, or recovered from COVID-19. The material from the prospective study consisted of cDNA or gDNA derived from T cells, B-cell-depleted T cells, or PBMCs. Samples were obtained from the ongoing ImmuneRACE study (first 160 participants) and from 1,254 subjects provided by 6 global collaborators. Where available, HLA class I and class II types were taken from metadata supplied by the sample provider and were not determined by assay-based typing.

Collaborating institutions collected whole blood in K2EDTA tubes following their own protocols. For TCRbeta analysis, collaborator samples were shipped as frozen whole blood, as isolated PBMCs, or as DNA extracted from either sample type. This clone was detected only once. Which antigen it targets is not known. No per-base quality is available; no much larger clone lies one base away. TCRbeta CDR3 regions were amplified from genomic DNA using the immunoSEQ Assay, a bias-controlled multiplex PCR. The source study handled its data this way. The number of nucleated cells in each sample was estimated from the amplification of reference gene primers within the assay. To quantify the absolute abundance of each unique TCRbeta CDR3 rearrangement, sequence reads were collapsed and filtered. For each sample, productive Simpson clonality was calculated by taking the square root of Simpson's diversity index across productive rearrangements. TCRdb limited this immuneACCESS table to in-frame rearrangements with V and J called. A share of clones is missing; checked studies link under half to unresolved V genes, and the rest is unexplained. V and J calls and clone size come straight from that table; D and trimming were deduced from the DNA. Present in this sample are about 72,000 clones, roughly 82% of which were seen just once. Clones ranked in the top ten supply roughly a sixth of the sample.

General findings and caveats noted by the study authors: The amount of clinical and demographic metadata varied by source and participant and was provided uncurated.

The sequence was obtained from a human donor in a cohort sampled during active COVID-19. The source material was peripheral blood.

The bases read TGTGCCAGCAGTTTATTGGACAGGGTCGACGGGGTAGAGATTTTT. Its product reads: CASSLLDRVDGVEIF. The rearrangement combines TRBV21-1 with TRBJ1-4; TRBD1 was called by the table and not checked on the DNA. TRBV21-1 is deemed a pseudogene. The CDR3, cysteine through phenylalanine, is 15 amino acids long. Left in the record is the CDR3 DNA by itself, 45 bases read in frame from the first base.